This TCR beta chain was observed in a study of T-cell memory formation after mild COVID-19. As for the study in general: Most TCR clusters belonged to a single donor.

Points on this clonotype: The antigen is undetermined.

TCRdb reprocessed the 5' RACE reads via MiXCR and lists one record per CDR3 protein. This table has about 350,000 distinct CDR3 sequences, roughly an eighth appearing once. V gave up 5 bases and J gave up 5 bases, with 13 bases separating them. This CDR3 comprises 13 residues. Per the germline V gene, CDR1 is SGHRS and CDR2 is YFSETQ. Notes on the study in general: In pre-infection memory, a portion of responding clones appeared, which suggested that cross-reactive memory joined. Shrinking CD4+ clones were chiefly CM and EM; CD8+ ones were chiefly EMRA. Among clones contracting day 15 to 85, CD4/CD8 was balanced, whereas later expanders leaned CD4+.

This receptor was obtained from a man in his late teens or twenties who had mild COVID-19 (a few samples of this study predate the infection). Cell type and time point are not known. Sequencing input: PBMCs or a T cell subset sorted from them (not recorded which). This sequence joins TRBV5-1 and TRBJ1-1; perhaps TRBD1 as D (5 bases). In nucleotides, the CDR3 is TGCGCCAGCAGATCTGGGGCTCGGACTGAAGCTTTCTTT. Its translation: CASRSGARTEAFF.